This TCR beta chain was sequenced in a study of blood T cell repertoires in COVID-19. Trimming left V 6 bases short and J 0 bases short, with 12 bases between. CDR1 is SNHLY and CDR2 is FYNNEI in the germline V gene. There are 16 residues in the CDR3. The data were produced by immunoSEQ multiplex PCR, yet TCRdb's version contains in-frame clones alone and is incomplete. Of roughly 270,000 clones in the sample, roughly 85% were seen once. The sample was peripheral blood. The sequence derives from a man in his forties or fifties with active or convalescent COVID-19. The chain carries TRBV2 and TRBJ1-6; D gene unclear. The CDR3 protein is CASRGGLSSYNSPLHF. The CDR3 coding sequence is TGTGCCAGCAGGGGTGGACTGAGCTCCTATAATTCACCCCTCCACTTT.